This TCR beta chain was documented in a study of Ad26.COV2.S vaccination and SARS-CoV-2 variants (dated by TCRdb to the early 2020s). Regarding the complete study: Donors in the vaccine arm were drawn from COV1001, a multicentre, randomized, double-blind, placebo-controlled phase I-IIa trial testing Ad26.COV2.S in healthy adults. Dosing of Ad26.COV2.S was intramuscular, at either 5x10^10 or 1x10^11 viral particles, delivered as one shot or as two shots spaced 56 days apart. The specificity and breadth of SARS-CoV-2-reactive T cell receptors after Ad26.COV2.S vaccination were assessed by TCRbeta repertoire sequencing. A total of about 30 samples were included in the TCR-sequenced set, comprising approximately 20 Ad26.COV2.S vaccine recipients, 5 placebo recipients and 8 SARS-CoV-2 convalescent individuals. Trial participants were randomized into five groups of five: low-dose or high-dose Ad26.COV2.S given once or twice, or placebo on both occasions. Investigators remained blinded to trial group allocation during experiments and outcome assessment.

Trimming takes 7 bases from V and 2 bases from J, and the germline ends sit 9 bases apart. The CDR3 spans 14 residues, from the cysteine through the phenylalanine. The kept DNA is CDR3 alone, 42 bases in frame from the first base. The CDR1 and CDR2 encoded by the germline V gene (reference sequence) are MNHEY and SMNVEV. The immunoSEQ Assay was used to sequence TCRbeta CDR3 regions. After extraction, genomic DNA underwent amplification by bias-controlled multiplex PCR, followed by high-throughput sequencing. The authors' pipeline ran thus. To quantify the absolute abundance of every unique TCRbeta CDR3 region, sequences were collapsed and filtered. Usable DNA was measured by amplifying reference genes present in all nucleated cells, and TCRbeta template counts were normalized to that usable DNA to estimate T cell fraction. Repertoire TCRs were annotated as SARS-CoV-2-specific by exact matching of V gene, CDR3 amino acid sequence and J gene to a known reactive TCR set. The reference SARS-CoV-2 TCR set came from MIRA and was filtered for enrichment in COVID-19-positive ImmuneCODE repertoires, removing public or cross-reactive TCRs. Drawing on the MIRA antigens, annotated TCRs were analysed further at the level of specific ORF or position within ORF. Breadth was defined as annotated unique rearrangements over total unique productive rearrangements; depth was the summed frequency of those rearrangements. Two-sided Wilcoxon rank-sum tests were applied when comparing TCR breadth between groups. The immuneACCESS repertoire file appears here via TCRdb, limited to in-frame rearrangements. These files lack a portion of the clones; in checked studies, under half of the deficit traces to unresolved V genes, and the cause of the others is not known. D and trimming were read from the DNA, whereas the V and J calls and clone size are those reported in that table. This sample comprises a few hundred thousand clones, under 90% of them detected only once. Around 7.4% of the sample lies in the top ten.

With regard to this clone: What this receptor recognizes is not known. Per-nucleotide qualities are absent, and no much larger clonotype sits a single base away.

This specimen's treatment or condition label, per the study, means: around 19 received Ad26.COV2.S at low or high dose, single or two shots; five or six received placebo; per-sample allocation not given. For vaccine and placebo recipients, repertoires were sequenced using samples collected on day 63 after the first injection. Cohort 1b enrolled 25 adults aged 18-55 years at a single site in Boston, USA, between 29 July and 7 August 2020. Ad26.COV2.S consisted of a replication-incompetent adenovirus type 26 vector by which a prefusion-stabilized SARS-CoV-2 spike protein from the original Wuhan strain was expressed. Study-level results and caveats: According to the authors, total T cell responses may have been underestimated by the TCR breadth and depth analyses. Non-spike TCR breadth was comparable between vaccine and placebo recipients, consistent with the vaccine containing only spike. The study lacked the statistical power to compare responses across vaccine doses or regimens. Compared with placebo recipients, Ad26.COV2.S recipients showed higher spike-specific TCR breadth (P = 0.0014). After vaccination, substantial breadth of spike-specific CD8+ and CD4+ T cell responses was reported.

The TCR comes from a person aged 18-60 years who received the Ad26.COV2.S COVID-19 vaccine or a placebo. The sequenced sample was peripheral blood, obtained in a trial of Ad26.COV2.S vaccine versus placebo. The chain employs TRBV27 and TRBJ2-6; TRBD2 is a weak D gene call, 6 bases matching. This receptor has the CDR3 CASKWGAGANVLTF. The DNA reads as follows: TGTGCCAGCAAATGGGGGGCTGGGGCCAACGTCCTGACTTTC. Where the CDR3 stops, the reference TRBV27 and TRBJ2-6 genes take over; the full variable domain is EAQVTQNPRYLITVTGKKLTVTCSQNMNHEYMSWYRQDPGLGLRQIYYSMNVEVTDKGDVPEGYKVSRKEKRNFPLILESPSPNQTSLYFCASKWGAGANVLTFGAGSRLTVL.